This T cell receptor beta chain came from a study of blood T cell repertoires in COVID-19. V lost 0 bases and J 4 bases, leaving 15 bases between the germline ends. The germline CDR1 and CDR2 sequences are LGHNA and YNFKEQ. CDR3 length: 16 residues. Clones were sequenced by immunoSEQ multiplex PCR, and TCRdb holds only the in-frame ones, with some missing. The sample shows roughly 380,000 clones, about nine tenths of them seen only once. Seattle cases were enrolled at active infection and followed longitudinally. Sequenced: peripheral blood. This sequence was found in a woman aged 40-49 years with COVID-19, enrolled during active disease. The chain employs TRBV4-2 and TRBJ1-2; D unresolved. The chain's CDR3 is CASSQERRRRGYGYTF. The CDR3 region has the DNA TGTGCCAGCAGCCAAGAGAGGAGGCGGCGGGGCTATGGCTACACCTTC.